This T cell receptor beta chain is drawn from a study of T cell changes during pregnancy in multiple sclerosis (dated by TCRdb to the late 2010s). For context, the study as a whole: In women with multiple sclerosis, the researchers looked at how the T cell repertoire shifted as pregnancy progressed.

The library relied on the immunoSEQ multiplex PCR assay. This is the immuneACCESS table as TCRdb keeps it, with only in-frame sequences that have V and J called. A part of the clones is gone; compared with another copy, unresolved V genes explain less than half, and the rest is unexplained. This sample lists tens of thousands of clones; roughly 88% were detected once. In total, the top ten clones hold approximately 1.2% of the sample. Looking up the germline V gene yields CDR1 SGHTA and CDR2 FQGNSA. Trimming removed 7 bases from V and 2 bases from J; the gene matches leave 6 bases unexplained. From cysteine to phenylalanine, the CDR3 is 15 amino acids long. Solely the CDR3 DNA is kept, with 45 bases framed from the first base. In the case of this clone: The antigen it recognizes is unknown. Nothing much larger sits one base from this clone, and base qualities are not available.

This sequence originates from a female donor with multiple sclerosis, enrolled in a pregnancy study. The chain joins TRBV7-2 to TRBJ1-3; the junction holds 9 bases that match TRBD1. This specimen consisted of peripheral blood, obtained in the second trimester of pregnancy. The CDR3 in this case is CASTGQGLPGNTIYF. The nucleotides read TGTGCCAGCACCGGACAGGGGTTACCTGGAAACACCATATATTTT.